Sequencing of this T cell receptor (beta chain) was carried out in a study of shared clonotypes between healthy human individuals. Study-wide points: Sharing across four donors was seen in 4% to 5.5% of naive CD4 clonotypes. Memory subsets generally showed lower estimated richness than naive subsets.

CD8 cells classed as naive were CD45RO-negative and positively selected for CCR7, excluding terminally differentiated effector memory CD45RA+ cells. There were only Caucasian adults among the donors, and all lived in Nashville, Tennessee. Assay: immunoSEQ multiplex PCR; the TCRdb copy retains only in-frame clones and omits some. The table has roughly 2.1 million clones, about 93% seen once. This clone turned up a few times. Its antigen is still unknown. The specimen was naive CD8+ T cells from PBMCs. The sequence was obtained from a man between 18 and 29 years old in good health. Some clones in this sample may be carry-over from other donors' samples.

The CDR3 nucleotides read TGCGCCAGGACGGCCTCAGACTTCTCTGGAAACACCATATATTTT. Translating gives CARTASDFSGNTIYF. The chain employs TRBV10-1 and TRBJ1-3; no clear D gene. V lost 9 bases to trimming and J lost 0 bases, with 15 bases between them. The germline gives CDR1 WNHNN, CDR2 SYGVQD (reference sequence). This CDR3 contains 15 residues.